This T cell receptor (beta chain) was captured by sequencing in a study of blood T cells in healthy people across ages. For the study at large: Researchers report that template switching captured about one barcoded beta molecule per two T cells. General observations from the study: Age advanced and TCR beta diversity per million T cells fell, roughly linearly.

Germline assignment: CDR1 MNHEY and CDR2 SMNVEV (reference sequence). J lost 4 bases, V lost 0 bases, and 4 bases had no gene match. The CDR3 contains 15 residues. Alongside a J-beta primer mix, a sample-barcoded 5' primer served in a second PCR lasting roughly 6 to 11 cycles. One entry per CDR3 protein results from TCRdb running MiXCR on the 5' RACE reads. The table lists 700,000 to 800,000 distinct CDR3 sequences, around 46% of them singletons, with less than 25% in the top ten. The authors extracted at least 5 micrograms of total RNA per sample. This clonotype was picked up a small number of times. Its antigen is as yet unknown.

Sample: blood. The receptor comes from a woman between 55 and 75 years old in good health. The chain has TRBV27 and TRBJ1-2; 8 bases are shared with TRBD1. This CDR3 reads CASSLSTGAGYGYTF. Here the CDR3 DNA reads TGTGCCAGCAGTTTATCGACAGGGGCAGGCTATGGCTACACCTTC.